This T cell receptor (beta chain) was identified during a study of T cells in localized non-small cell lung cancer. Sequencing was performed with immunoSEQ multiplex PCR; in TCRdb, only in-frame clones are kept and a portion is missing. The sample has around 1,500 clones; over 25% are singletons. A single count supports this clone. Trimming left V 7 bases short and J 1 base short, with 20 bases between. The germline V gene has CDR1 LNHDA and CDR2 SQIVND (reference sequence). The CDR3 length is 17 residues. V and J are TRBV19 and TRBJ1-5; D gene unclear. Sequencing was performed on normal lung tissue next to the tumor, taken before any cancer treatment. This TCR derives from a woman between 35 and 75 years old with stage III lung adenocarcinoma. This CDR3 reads CASIDSRRAPSNQPQHF. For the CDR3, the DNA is TGTGCCAGTATCGATAGCCGACGTGCACCCAGCAATCAGCCCCAGCATTTT.